This entry lists 14 T cell receptor beta chains sequenced from one sample in a study of T cells in localized non-small cell lung cancer. The data were produced by immunoSEQ multiplex PCR, yet TCRdb's version contains in-frame clones alone and is incomplete. The sample records about 40,000 clones, roughly 86% being singletons. The specimen was peripheral blood, collected before any cancer treatment. These TCRs come from a man aged 18 to 50 with stage I lung adenocarcinoma.

The rearrangement links TRBV6-6 to TRBJ1-1, with D possibly matching TRBD1 (5 bases). Trimming removed 2 bases at V and 11 bases at J, with 12 bases between. This CDR3 is built from 12 residues. The germline V gene encodes CDR1 MNHNY and CDR2 SVGAGI (reference sequence). The CDR3 DNA is TGTGCCAGCAGTTACGACGGGGGGAGGGCTTTCTTT. It is translated as CASSYDGGRAFF.

The chain recombines TRBV19 with TRBJ1-2; 8 nucleotides align to TRBD1. Germline CDR1 is LNHDA and CDR2 is SQIVND (reference sequence). This CDR3 spans 15 amino acids. V shed 4 bases and J 6 bases; nucleotides not matched to a gene: 10. The CDR3 loop reads CASSTQGALGDGYTF. In DNA, the CDR3 is TGTGCCAGTAGTACTCAGGGGGCATTGGGTGATGGCTACACCTTC.

The chain combines TRBV5-6 with TRBJ1-4; D gene unclear. This CDR3 contains 13 residues. Germline V gene lookup returns CDR1 SGHDT and CDR2 YYEEEE. V gave up 2 bases and J gave up 0 bases, with 2 bases separating them. The CDR3 DNA reads TGTGCCAGCAGCTTACCAACTAATGAAAAACTGTTTTTT. It is translated as CASSLPTNEKLFF.

In nucleotides, the CDR3 is TGCGCCAGCAGCCGCATCGGACAGGGGCCTGGAAAACTGTTTTTT. This sequence encodes CASSRIGQGPGKLFF. This sequence joins TRBV4-1 and TRBJ1-4, with TRBD1 matching 9 bases. This CDR3 has 15 amino acids. The germline V gene encodes CDR1 MGHRA and CDR2 YSYEKL. V was pared by 4 bases and J by 10 bases, with 10 bases of the junction left unmatched.

This chain uses TRBV7-2 with TRBJ1-2; 8 bases map to TRBD1. Trimming cost V 3 bases and J 0 bases; bases outside gene matches: 3. CDR3 size: 15 residues. Germline V CDR1 and CDR2: SGHTA, FQGNSA. The CDR3 here is CASSFTGGANYGYTF. CDR3 DNA sequence: TGTGCCAGCAGCTTTACAGGGGGAGCTAACTATGGCTACACCTTC.

This clone occurred a few times. This sequence joins TRBV28 and TRBJ1-1; 7 bases are shared with TRBD1. Germline V CDR1 and CDR2: MDHEN, SYDVKM. V shed 6 bases and J 2 bases; nucleotides not matched to a gene: 3. The CDR3 runs 13 residues. The CDR3 region is CASSYRGNTEAFF. The DNA of the CDR3 is TGTGCCAGCAGCTACAGGGGTAACACTGAAGCTTTCTTT.

This clone was recorded a few times. V is TRBV30 and J is TRBJ2-1; unclear D gene. The CDR3 extends over 16 amino acids. The germline gives CDR1 GTSNPN, CDR2 SVGIG (reference sequence). V was pared by 0 bases and J by 0 bases, with 12 bases between. CDR3 region: CAWSVDAGLSYNEQFF. The CDR3 coding sequence is TGTGCCTGGAGTGTAGATGCAGGCCTCTCCTACAATGAGCAGTTCTTC.

The rearrangement links TRBV9 to TRBJ2-3; 8 positions match TRBD2. This CDR3 contains 15 residues. CDR1 and CDR2 (germline): SGDLS, YYNGEE. With 0 bases clipped from V and 2 bases from J, the junction kept 2 bases outside the gene matches. In DNA form, the CDR3 reads TGTGCCAGCAGCGTAGGACTAGCGTACACAGATACGCAGTATTTT. It translates to CASSVGLAYTDTQYF.

V and J are TRBV4-3 and TRBJ2-2; 12 bases map to TRBD2. The junction had 7 bases not matched to a gene; V was cut back by 0 bases and J by 2 bases. This CDR3 spans 19 amino acids. Germline V gene sequence: CDR1 LGHNA, CDR2 YSLEER. The CDR3 coding sequence is TGCGCCAGCAGCCAAGAATCGGCTAGCGGGGGGGCTAACACCGGGGAGCTGTTTTTT. Translated: CASSQESASGGANTGELFF.

The chain couples TRBV18 to TRBJ2-1; 8 bases are shared with TRBD1. CDR1 is KGHSH, CDR2 LQKENI, per germline. V was clipped by 2 bases and J by 9 bases; unmatched bases: 15. This CDR3 has 17 residues. This CDR3 is CASSPAETGAARAEQFF. Written as DNA, the CDR3 is TGTGCCAGCTCACCAGCCGAGACAGGGGCGGCCCGTGCTGAGCAGTTCTTC.

This chain joins TRBV5-6 and TRBJ1-1, with D possibly matching TRBD1 (5 bases). The CDR3 length is 15 residues. Trimming stripped 0 bases from V and 0 bases from J, with 9 bases between. Germline V CDR1 and CDR2: SGHDT, YYEEEE. CDR3 nucleotide sequence: TGTGCCAGCAGCTTGGGGGGGACCTTGAACACTGAAGCTTTCTTT. This codes for CASSLGGTLNTEAFF.

The chain is built from TRBV30 and TRBJ2-7, with no clear D. This CDR3 is built from 15 residues. CDR1 is GTSNPN and CDR2 is SVGIG in the germline V gene (reference sequence). The ends were cut back, 0 bases at V and 2 bases at J, with 14 bases in the middle. CDR3 region: CAWSVRSPVTYEQYF. The CDR3 DNA reads as TGTGCCTGGAGTGTACGCTCTCCCGTTACCTACGAGCAGTACTTC.

This clone has a single count. V usage is TRBV4-1 and J usage is TRBJ1-2; the D gene is possibly TRBD1 (6 bases). Between the trimmed V and J ends, which lost 0 bases and 4 bases, there was a span of 12 bases. CDR1 MGHRA and CDR2 YSYEKL come from the germline V gene. The CDR3 sequence is 15 residues long. CDR3 sequence reads: CASSQEDRQTYGYTF. The CDR3 DNA is TGCGCCAGCAGCCAAGAAGACAGGCAAACCTATGGCTACACCTTC.

The chain is built from TRBV27 and TRBJ1-5, with D possibly being TRBD1 (6 bases). Looked up from germline, CDR1 is MNHEY and CDR2 is SMNVEV (reference sequence). Trimming took off 6 bases at V and 0 bases at J, with 15 bases between the two ends. The CDR3 runs 16 residues. CDR3 nucleotide sequence: TGTGCCAGCAGAAGCAGGGGCGATTATAGCAATCAGCCCCAGCATTTT. The encoded protein is CASRSRGDYSNQPQHF.